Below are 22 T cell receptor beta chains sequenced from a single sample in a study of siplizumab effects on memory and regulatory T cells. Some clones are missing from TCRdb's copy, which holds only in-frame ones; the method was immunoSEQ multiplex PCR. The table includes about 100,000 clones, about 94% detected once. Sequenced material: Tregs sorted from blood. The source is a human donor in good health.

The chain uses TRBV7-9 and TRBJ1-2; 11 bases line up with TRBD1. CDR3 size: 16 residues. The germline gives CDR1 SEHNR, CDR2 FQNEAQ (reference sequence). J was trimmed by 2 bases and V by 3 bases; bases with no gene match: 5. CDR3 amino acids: CASSFLGQGGNYGYTF. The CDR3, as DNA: TGTGCCAGCAGCTTCTTGGGACAGGGGGGAAACTATGGCTACACCTTC. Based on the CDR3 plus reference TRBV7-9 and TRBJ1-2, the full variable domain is DTGVSQNPRHKITKRGQNVTFRCDPISEHNRLYWYRQTLGQGPEFLTYFQNEAQLEKSRLLSDRFSAERPKGSFSTLEIQRTEQGDSAMYLCASSFLGQGGNYGYTFGSGTRLTVV.

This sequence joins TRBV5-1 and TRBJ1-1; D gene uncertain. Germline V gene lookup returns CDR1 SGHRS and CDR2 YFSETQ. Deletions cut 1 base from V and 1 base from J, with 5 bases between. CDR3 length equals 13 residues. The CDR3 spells CASSLTGNTEAFF. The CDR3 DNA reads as TGCGCCAGCAGCTTGACGGGGAACACTGAAGCTTTCTTT.

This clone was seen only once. The CDR3 coding sequence is TGTGCCAGCAGTGAATCGCTCTATGGCTACACCTTC. Translation gives CASSESLYGYTF. The gene calls are TRBV25-1 and TRBJ1-2; the D is unclear. The ends were cut back, 1 base at V and 4 bases at J, with 4 bases in the middle. This CDR3 has 12 residues. Germline CDR1 is MGHDK and CDR2 is SYGVNS.

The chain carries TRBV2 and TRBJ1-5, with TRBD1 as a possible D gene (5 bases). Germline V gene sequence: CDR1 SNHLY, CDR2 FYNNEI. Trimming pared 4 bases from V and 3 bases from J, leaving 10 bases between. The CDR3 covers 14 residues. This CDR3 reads CASSVSGINQPQHF. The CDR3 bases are TGTGCCAGCAGTGTTTCAGGGATCAATCAGCCCCAGCATTTT.

CDR3 loop: CALSSGQQNYGYTF. CDR3 DNA: TGTGCCCTATCCTCGGGACAACAAAACTATGGCTACACCTTC. The chain recombines TRBV7-9 with TRBJ1-2; perhaps TRBD1 as D (6 bases). The CDR3 is 14 amino acids. In germline, CDR1 is SEHNR, CDR2 FQNEAQ (reference sequence). V was trimmed by 11 bases and J by 2 bases, leaving 18 bases between them.

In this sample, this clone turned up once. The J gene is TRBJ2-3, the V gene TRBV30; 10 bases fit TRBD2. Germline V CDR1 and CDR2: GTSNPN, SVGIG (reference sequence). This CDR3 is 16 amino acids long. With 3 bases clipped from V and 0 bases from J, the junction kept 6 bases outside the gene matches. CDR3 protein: CAWSPGLAVSTDTQYF. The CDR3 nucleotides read TGTGCCTGGAGCCCTGGACTAGCGGTTAGCACAGATACGCAGTATTTT.

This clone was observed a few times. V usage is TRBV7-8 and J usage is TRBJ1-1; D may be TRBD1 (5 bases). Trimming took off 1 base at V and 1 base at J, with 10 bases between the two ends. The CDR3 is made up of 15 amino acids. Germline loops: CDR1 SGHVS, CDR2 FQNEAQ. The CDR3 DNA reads TGTGCCAGCAGCTTAGATGGGGGGTGGAACACTGAAGCTTTCTTT. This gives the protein CASSLDGGWNTEAFF.

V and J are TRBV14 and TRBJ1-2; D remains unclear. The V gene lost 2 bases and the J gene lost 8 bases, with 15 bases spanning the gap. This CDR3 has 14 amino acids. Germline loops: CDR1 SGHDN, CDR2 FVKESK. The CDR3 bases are TGTGCCAGCAGCCAAATAACTGGAGGCCGGGGCTACACCTTC. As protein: CASSQITGGRGYTF.

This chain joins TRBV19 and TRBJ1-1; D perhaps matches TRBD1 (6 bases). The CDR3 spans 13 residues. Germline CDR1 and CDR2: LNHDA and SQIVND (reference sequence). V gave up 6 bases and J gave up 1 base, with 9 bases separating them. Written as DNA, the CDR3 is TGTGCCAGTAGAGGACAGACGAACACTGAAGCTTTCTTT. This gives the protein CASRGQTNTEAFF. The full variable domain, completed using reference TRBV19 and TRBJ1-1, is DGGITQSPKYLFRKEGQNVTLSCEQNLNHDAMYWYRQDPGQGLRLIYYSQIVNDFQKGDIAEGYSVSREKKESFPLTVTSAQKNPTAFYLCASRGQTNTEAFFGQGTRLTVV.

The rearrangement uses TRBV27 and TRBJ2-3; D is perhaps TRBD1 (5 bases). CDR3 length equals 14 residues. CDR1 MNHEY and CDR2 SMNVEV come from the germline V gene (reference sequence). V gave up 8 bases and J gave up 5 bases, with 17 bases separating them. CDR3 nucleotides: TGTGCCAGCCGTATCAGGGAAATCGGAGATACGCAGTATTTT. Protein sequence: CASRIREIGDTQYF.

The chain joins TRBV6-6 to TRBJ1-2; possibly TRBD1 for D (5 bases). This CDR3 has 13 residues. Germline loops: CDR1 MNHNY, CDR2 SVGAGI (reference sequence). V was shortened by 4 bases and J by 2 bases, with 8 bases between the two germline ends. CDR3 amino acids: CASSFDRNYGYTF. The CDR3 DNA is TGTGCCAGCAGTTTCGACAGAAACTATGGCTACACCTTC.

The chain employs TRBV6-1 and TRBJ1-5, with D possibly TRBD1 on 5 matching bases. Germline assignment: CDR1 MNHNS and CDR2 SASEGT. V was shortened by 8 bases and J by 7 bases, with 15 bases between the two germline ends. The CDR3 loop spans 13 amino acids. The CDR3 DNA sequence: TGTGCCAGCGGTAGGGGAAAAGAACAGCCCCAGCATTTT. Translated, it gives CASGRGKEQPQHF.

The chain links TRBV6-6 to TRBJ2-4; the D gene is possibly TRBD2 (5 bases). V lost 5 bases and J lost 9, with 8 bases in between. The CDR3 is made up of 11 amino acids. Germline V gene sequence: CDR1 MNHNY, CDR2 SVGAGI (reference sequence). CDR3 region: CASSLAGIQYF. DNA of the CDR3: TGTGCCAGCAGTCTAGCCGGCATTCAGTACTTC.

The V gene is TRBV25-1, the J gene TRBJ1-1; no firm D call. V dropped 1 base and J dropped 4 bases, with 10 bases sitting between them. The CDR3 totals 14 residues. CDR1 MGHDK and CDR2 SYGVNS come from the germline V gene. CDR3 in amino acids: CASSELRGATEAFF. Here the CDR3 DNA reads TGTGCCAGCAGTGAATTACGGGGTGCCACTGAAGCTTTCTTT.

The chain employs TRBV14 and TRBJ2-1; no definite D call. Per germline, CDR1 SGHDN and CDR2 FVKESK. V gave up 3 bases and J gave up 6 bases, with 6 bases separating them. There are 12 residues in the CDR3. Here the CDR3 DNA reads TGTGCCAGCAGCCAGTGGGGCAATGAGCAGTTCTTC. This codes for CASSQWGNEQFF.

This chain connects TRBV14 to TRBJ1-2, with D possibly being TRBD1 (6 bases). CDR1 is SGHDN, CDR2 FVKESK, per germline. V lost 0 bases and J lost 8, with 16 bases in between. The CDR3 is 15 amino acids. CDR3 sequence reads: CASSQDLRGAVGYTF. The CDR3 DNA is TGTGCCAGCAGCCAAGACCTTCGGGGGGCGGTCGGCTACACCTTC.

CDR3 nucleotide sequence: TGTGCCAGCAGCGCAGAGCTCCGGGACAGCTCTGGAAACACCATATATTTT. Its protein product is CASSAELRDSSGNTIYF. The chain joins TRBV9 to TRBJ1-3; 7 bases line up with TRBD1. V was clipped by 3 bases and J by 0 bases; unmatched bases: 9. This CDR3 is built from 17 residues. Germline V lookup: CDR1 SGDLS, CDR2 YYNGEE.

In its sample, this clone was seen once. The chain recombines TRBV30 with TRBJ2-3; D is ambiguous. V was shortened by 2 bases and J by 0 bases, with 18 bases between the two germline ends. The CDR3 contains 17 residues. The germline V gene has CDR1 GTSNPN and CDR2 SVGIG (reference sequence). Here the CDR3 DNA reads TGTGCCTGGAGTTCTACCCCTTTCTCGTTTAGCACAGATACGCAGTATTTT. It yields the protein CAWSSTPFSFSTDTQYF.

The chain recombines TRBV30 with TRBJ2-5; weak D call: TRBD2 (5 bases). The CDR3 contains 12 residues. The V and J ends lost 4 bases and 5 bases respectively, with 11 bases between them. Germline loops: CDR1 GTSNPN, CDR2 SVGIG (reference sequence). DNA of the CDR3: TGTGCCTGGATTTCCTCGGGGGAGACCCAGTACTTC. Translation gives CAWISSGETQYF.

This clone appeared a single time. The CDR3 region is CASSPVGTNEKLFF. In DNA, the CDR3 is TGCGCCAGCAGCCCCGTCGGTACTAATGAAAAACTGTTTTTT. The chain is built from TRBV5-1 and TRBJ1-4; unclear D gene. Trimming took off 4 bases at V and 2 bases at J, with 9 bases between the two ends. Germline CDR1 is SGHRS and CDR2 is YFSETQ. The CDR3 runs 14 residues. The entire variable domain, with the rest obtained from reference TRBV5-1 and TRBJ1-4, is as follows: KAGVTQTPRYLIKTRGQQVTLSCSPISGHRSVSWYQQTPGQGLQFLFEYFSETQRNKGNFPGRFSGRQFSNSRSEMNVSTLELGDSALYLCASSPVGTNEKLFFGSGTQLSVL.

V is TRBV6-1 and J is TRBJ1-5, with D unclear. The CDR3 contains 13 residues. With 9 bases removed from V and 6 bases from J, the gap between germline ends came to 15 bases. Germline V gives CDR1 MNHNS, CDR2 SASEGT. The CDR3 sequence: CASSTQTSQPQHF. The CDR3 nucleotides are TGTGCCAGTTCGACGCAAACCAGTCAGCCCCAGCATTTT.

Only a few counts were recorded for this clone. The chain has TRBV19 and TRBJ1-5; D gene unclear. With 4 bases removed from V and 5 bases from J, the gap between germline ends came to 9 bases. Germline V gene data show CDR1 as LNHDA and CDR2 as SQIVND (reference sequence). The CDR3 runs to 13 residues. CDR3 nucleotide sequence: TGTGCCAGTAGTAGGAGGGTCTATCAGCCCCAGCATTTT. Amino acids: CASSRRVYQPQHF.